These 26 T cell receptor beta chains came from one sample sequenced in a study of vaccination effects on CD4 cells after COVID-19. After expansion with viral peptide pools in the ViraFEST assay, antigen-specific CD4+ T cells were sequenced. Researchers isolated CD4+ T cells once 9 to 11 days of culture had elapsed. Vaccinees lacked prior SARS-CoV-2 infection and tested negative for nucleocapsid antibodies. Method: immunoSEQ multiplex PCR; TCRdb's copy keeps in-frame clones and lacks some. The sample holds approximately 30,000 clones, approximately 80% seen once. No antigen has been identified for these receptors. Sequencing was performed on CD4+ T cells from PBMCs cultured with HCoV-NL63 spike peptides, taken before COVID-19 vaccination. The receptors derive from a human donor who received a COVID-19 vaccine.

A few counts support this clone. The V and J genes are TRBV2 and TRBJ2-2, with D perhaps TRBD1 or TRBD2 (6 bases each). Germline CDR1 SNHLY, CDR2 FYNNEI. V lost 7 bases and J 6 bases, leaving 12 bases between the germline ends. The CDR3 totals 13 residues. The CDR3 here is CASMPGEAGELFF. The DNA of the CDR3 is TGTGCCAGCATGCCAGGGGAGGCCGGGGAGCTGTTTTTT.

This chain links TRBV5-4 with TRBJ2-1; 7 bases match TRBD2. V dropped 4 bases and J dropped 5; count of bases not matched to a gene: 9. Looked up from germline, CDR1 is SGHNT and CDR2 is YYREEE (reference sequence). The CDR3 runs to 15 residues. In DNA form, the CDR3 reads TGTGCCAGCAGCATACGAGCGGGGCCGGACAATGAGCAGTTCTTC. Its translation is CASSIRAGPDNEQFF.

V usage is TRBV7-9 and J usage is TRBJ2-7; a weak D match, TRBD2 (5 bases). This CDR3 region has 14 residues. Germline V lookup: CDR1 SEHNR, CDR2 FQNEAQ (reference sequence). V lost 5 bases, J lost 5 bases, and 16 bases lay in between. CDR3 nucleotide sequence: TGTGCCAGCAGCCCCCGAGAGGGCCCGGACGAGCAGTACTTC. Residues: CASSPREGPDEQYF.

J is TRBJ2-5 and V is TRBV6-6; 7 nucleotides match TRBD2. The CDR3 is 14 residues long. The J segment lost 2 bases and the V segment lost 7 bases, leaving 7 bases of the junction unmatched. The germline gives CDR1 MNHNY, CDR2 SVGAGI (reference sequence). CDR3 sequence (DNA): TGTGCCAGCACTTATCCGGGACTACAAGAGACCCAGTACTTC. It specifies CASTYPGLQETQYF.

This clone is a singleton in its sample. CDR3 amino acids: CATSREGLGTGELFF. In DNA, the CDR3 is TGTGCCACCAGCAGAGAAGGGTTAGGCACCGGGGAGCTGTTTTTT. The chain has TRBV15 and TRBJ2-2; D is undetermined. Germline CDR1 and CDR2: LNHNV and YYDKDF (reference sequence). V dropped 0 bases and J dropped 4 bases, with 9 bases sitting between them. This CDR3 has 15 amino acids.

The chain joins TRBV6-6 to TRBJ2-5; unclear D gene. CDR1 and CDR2 (germline): MNHNY, SVGAGI (reference sequence). V was shortened by 5 bases and J by 5 bases, with 9 bases between the two germline ends. The CDR3 spans 12 residues. The CDR3 DNA reads as TGTGCCAGCAGTCCCGTGGGGGAGACCCAGTACTTC. Translation: CASSPVGETQYF.

The chain links TRBV28 to TRBJ2-1; D may be TRBD2 (6 bases). This CDR3 is built from 14 residues. Germline V gives CDR1 MDHEN, CDR2 SYDVKM. Trimming removed 5 bases at V and 7 bases at J, with 15 bases between. This chain's CDR3 is CASSPLRERNEQFF. The CDR3 coding sequence is TGTGCCAGCAGTCCTTTACGGGAGAGGAATGAGCAGTTCTTC. The variable domain in full, with the rest retrieved from reference TRBV28 and TRBJ2-1, is DVKVTQSSRYLVKRTGEKVFLECVQDMDHENMFWYRQDPGLGLRLIYFSYDVKMKEKGDIPEGYSVSREKKERFSLILESASTNQTSMYLCASSPLRERNEQFFGPGTRLTVL.

Only one count was recorded for this clone. The rearrangement links TRBV24-1 to TRBJ1-4; D is unresolved. Trimming shortened V by 5 bases and J by 3 bases, and 3 bases separated the two germline ends. The CDR3 is 12 amino acids. In germline, CDR1 is KGHDR, CDR2 SFDVKD. CDR3 loop: CATSGPNEKLFF. CDR3 nucleotide sequence: TGTGCCACCAGTGGTCCTAATGAAAAACTGTTTTTT.

This clone was seen only once. The chain uses TRBV19 and TRBJ2-7, with TRBD2 as a possible D gene (5 bases). The length of the CDR3 is 14 residues. The germline V gene encodes CDR1 LNHDA and CDR2 SQIVND (reference sequence). The V and J ends lost 3 bases and 2 bases respectively, with 11 bases between them. CDR3 in DNA: TGTGCCAGTAGTATGTGGGGAGCCACCTACGAGCAGTACTTC. This codes for CASSMWGATYEQYF.

The chain combines TRBV7-6 with TRBJ2-2, with D possibly matching TRBD2 (5 bases). Per germline, CDR1 SGHVS and CDR2 FNYEAQ. V was shortened by 2 bases and J by 5 bases, with 21 bases between the two germline ends. The CDR3 length is 18 residues. In nucleotides, the CDR3 is TGTGCCAGCAGCTTACATCAGCCGGGGTCCTACGTAACCGGGGAGCTGTTTTTT. It is translated as CASSLHQPGSYVTGELFF.

This clone was found once. The chain uses TRBV27 and TRBJ2-6; no clear D gene. The CDR3 length is 14 residues. The V end was cut by 5 bases, the J end by 0 bases, with 5 bases between. The germline V gene has CDR1 MNHEY and CDR2 SMNVEV (reference sequence). The CDR3 here is CASSPHSGANVLTF. The CDR3, as DNA: TGTGCCAGCAGTCCCCACTCTGGGGCCAACGTCCTGACTTTC.

The gene calls are TRBV7-2 and TRBJ1-6; D is ambiguous. CDR1 and CDR2 from the germline V gene are SGHTA and FQGNSA. Trimming shortened V by 2 bases and J by 7 bases, and 18 bases separated the two germline ends. This CDR3 is built from 17 residues. CDR3 DNA: TGTGCCAGCAGCTTACCTCAGGACCGGGCCCCGAATTCACCCCTCCACTTT. Translated: CASSLPQDRAPNSPLHF.

The CDR3 DNA sequence: TGTGCCAGCAGCTTAGGGTCGGTGGGGGAGACCCAGTACTTC. Residues: CASSLGSVGETQYF. The rearrangement uses TRBV7-8 and TRBJ2-5; D unclear. Between the trimmed V and J ends, which lost 1 base and 5 bases, there was a span of 11 bases. The germline V gene encodes CDR1 SGHVS and CDR2 FQNEAQ. The CDR3 is 14 residues long.

This clone was counted only a few times. This chain connects TRBV4-1 to TRBJ1-1, with a weak D call TRBD1 (5 bases). The CDR3 runs 16 residues. Germline V gene sequence: CDR1 MGHRA, CDR2 YSYEKL. V lost 4 bases to trimming and J lost 6 bases, with 21 bases between them. In DNA form, the CDR3 reads TGCGCCAGCAGCCGGGGCGCTACAGGCCCCCTGGCTGAAGCTTTCTTT. Its translation: CASSRGATGPLAEAFF.

V is TRBV15 and J is TRBJ2-5; tentative D call: TRBD1 (6 bases). Germline CDR1 LNHNV, CDR2 YYDKDF (reference sequence). The CDR3 has 11 amino acids. Trimming removed 10 bases from V and 3 bases from J, with 9 bases in between. CDR3 sequence: CAIGQKETQYF. CDR3 nucleotides: TGTGCCATCGGACAGAAAGAGACCCAGTACTTC. The variable domain in full, completed from reference TRBV15 and TRBJ2-5, reads DAMVIQNPRYQVTQFGKPVTLSCSQTLNHNVMYWYQQKSSQAPKLLFHYYDKDFNNEADTPDNFQSRRPNTSFCFLDIRSPGLGDTAMYLCAIGQKETQYFGPGTRLLVL.

The chain carries TRBV24-1 and TRBJ2-2, with D perhaps TRBD1 (5 bases). This CDR3 has 14 amino acids. V lost 3 bases and J lost 6, with 10 bases in between. Germline loops: CDR1 KGHDR, CDR2 SFDVKD. The CDR3 sequence: CATSDDSSAGELFF. CDR3 DNA: TGTGCCACCAGTGATGACAGCAGTGCCGGGGAGCTGTTTTTT.

This clone was counted between two and nine times. The chain carries TRBV19 and TRBJ1-2, with D possibly TRBD1 on 6 matching bases. CDR1 is LNHDA and CDR2 is SQIVND in the germline V gene (reference sequence). Trimming removed 4 bases from V and 4 bases from J, with 13 bases in between. This CDR3 is built from 14 residues. The chain's CDR3 is CASSRSGGPYGYTF. CDR3 bases: TGTGCCAGTAGTAGGTCCGGGGGGCCCTATGGCTACACCTTC.

The chain joins TRBV24-1 to TRBJ1-1; TRBD1 might be the D (6 bases). Deletions cut 5 bases from V and 8 bases from J, with 14 bases between. From germline, CDR1 is KGHDR and CDR2 SFDVKD. The CDR3 consists of 13 residues. The CDR3 sequence is CATSVTGQDEAFF. The CDR3 DNA reads TGTGCCACCAGTGTTACAGGGCAGGACGAAGCTTTCTTT.

In its sample, this clone was seen a few times. The CDR3 DNA sequence: TGTGCCTGGGGGCACGGTAATCAGCCCCAGCATTTT. Amino acids: CAWGHGNQPQHF. This chain links TRBV30 with TRBJ1-5; no firm D call. Trimming left V 5 bases short and J 4 bases short, with 9 bases between. From germline, CDR1 is GTSNPN and CDR2 SVGIG (reference sequence). This CDR3 region has 12 residues.

The genes are TRBV7-3 and TRBJ2-7, with D perhaps matching TRBD1 or TRBD2 (5 bases each). Trimming shortened V by 5 bases and J by 6 bases, and 14 bases separated the two germline ends. This CDR3 is 13 amino acids long. Germline assignment: CDR1 SGHTA and CDR2 FQGTGA. This CDR3 reads CASSPGTTGEQYF. The CDR3 nucleotides are TGTGCCAGCAGCCCCGGGACGACGGGCGAGCAGTACTTC.

The chain recombines TRBV2 with TRBJ2-2; 8 nucleotides agree with TRBD2. Germline-derived CDR1 and CDR2 are SNHLY and FYNNEI. J was trimmed by 4 bases and V by 8 bases; bases with no gene match: 9. The CDR3 consists of 15 residues. The CDR3 region is CASAPGGTRTGELFF. CDR3 DNA: TGTGCCAGCGCCCCGGGGGGGACACGCACCGGGGAGCTGTTTTTT.

This chain connects TRBV7-8 to TRBJ2-1, with 9 bases aligning to TRBD2. Germline values: CDR1 SGHVS, CDR2 FQNEAQ. J was trimmed by 0 bases and V by 5 bases; bases with no gene match: 8. The CDR3 spans 17 residues. As DNA, the CDR3 is TGTGCCAGCAGCCCCAGCGGGAGGCCGAGCTCCTACAATGAGCAGTTCTTC. Protein product: CASSPSGRPSSYNEQFF.

This rearrangement joins TRBV5-6 to TRBJ2-1; unclear D gene. The V end lost 8 bases, the J end lost 9 bases, and 12 bases lay between the germline ends. CDR1 SGHDT and CDR2 YYEEEE come from the germline V gene. The CDR3 spans 11 residues. The chain's CDR3 is CARQSKGEQFF. The CDR3 region has the DNA TGTGCCAGACAGAGTAAGGGTGAGCAGTTCTTC.

The V call is TRBV5-6, the J call TRBJ2-3; TRBD2 is a possible D gene (6 bases). CDR3 length equals 14 residues. Trimming removed 2 bases at V and 2 bases at J, with 9 bases between. Germline CDR1 and CDR2: SGHDT and YYEEEE. The CDR3 nucleotides are TGTGCCAGCAGCTTTGGCGGGAACACAGATACGCAGTATTTT. It specifies CASSFGGNTDTQYF.

This clone has more than one count but fewer than ten. The chain links TRBV4-2 to TRBJ1-1; D may be TRBD1 (5 bases). The CDR3 has 15 residues. The V end was cut by 0 bases, the J end by 5 bases, with 13 bases between. Germline CDR1 reads LGHNA; CDR2 reads YNFKEQ. The chain's CDR3 is CASSQDRSRVTEAFF. CDR3 nucleotides: TGTGCCAGCAGCCAAGATCGGTCCAGGGTGACTGAAGCTTTCTTT.

This sequence joins TRBV13 and TRBJ1-4, with TRBD1 identical over 8 bases. Germline V gives CDR1 PRHDT, CDR2 FYEKMQ (reference sequence). V trimming: 2 bases; J trimming: 3 bases; junction bases outside the gene matches: 14. The CDR3 spans 19 residues. DNA of the CDR3: TGTGCCAGCAGCTTACGACAGGGGATCATCGGGAGGGCTAATGAAAAACTGTTTTTT. Translation: CASSLRQGIIGRANEKLFF.